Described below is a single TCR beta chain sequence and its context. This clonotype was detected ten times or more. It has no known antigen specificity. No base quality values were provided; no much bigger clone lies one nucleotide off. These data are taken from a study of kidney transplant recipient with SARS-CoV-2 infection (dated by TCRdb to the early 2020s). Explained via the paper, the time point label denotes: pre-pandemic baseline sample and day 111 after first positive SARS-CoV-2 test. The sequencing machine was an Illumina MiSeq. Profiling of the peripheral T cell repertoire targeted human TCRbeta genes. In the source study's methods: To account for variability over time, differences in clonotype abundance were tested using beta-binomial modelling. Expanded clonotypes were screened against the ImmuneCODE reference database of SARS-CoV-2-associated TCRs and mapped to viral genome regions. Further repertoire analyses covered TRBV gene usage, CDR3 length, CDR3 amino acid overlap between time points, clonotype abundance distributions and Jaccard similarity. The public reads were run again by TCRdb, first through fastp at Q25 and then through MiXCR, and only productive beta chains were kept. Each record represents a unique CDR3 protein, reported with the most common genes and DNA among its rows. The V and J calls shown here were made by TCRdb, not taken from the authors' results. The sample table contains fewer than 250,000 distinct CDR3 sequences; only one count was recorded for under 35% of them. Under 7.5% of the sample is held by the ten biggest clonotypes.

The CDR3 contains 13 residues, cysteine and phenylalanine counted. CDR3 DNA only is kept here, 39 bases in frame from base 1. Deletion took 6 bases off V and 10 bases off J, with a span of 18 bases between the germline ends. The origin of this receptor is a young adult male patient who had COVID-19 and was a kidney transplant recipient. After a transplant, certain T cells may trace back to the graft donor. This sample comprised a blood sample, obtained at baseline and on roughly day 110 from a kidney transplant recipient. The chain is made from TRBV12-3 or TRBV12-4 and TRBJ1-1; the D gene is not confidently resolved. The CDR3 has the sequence CASSSKAGVGAFF. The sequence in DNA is TGTGCCAGCAGCTCGAAGGCCGGGGTGGGAGCTTTCTTT.